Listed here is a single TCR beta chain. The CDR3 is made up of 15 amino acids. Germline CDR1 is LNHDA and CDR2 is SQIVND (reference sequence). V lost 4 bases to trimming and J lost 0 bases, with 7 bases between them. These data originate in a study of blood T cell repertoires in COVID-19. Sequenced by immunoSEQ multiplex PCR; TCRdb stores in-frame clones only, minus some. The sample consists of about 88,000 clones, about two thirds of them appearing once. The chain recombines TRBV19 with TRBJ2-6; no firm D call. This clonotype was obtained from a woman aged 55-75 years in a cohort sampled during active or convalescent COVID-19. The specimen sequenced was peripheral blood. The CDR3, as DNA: TGTGCCAGTAGTACCGGGTTCTCTGGGGCCAACGTCCTGACTTTC. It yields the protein CASSTGFSGANVLTF.